The present T cell receptor (beta chain) was sequenced within a study of T cells after yellow fever vaccination. General study points: Clonotypes found in both CD4 and CD8 compartments made up a small share.

This clonotype was counted many times. Its antigen is as yet unknown. The germline CDR1 and CDR2 sequences are MNHNY and SVGAGI (reference sequence). The CDR3 consists of 15 residues. Between the trimmed V and J ends, which lost 2 bases and 4 bases, there was a span of 14 bases. UMIs and a universal primer site were added when TCR cDNA was made by 5'RACE template switching. Using its own MiXCR run on the 5' RACE reads, TCRdb lists one record per CDR3 protein. The table lists 170,000 or so distinct CDR3 sequences, roughly 9% of them singletons. The sample was CD8+ T cells sorted from PBMCs, taken 45 days after the yellow fever booster vaccination. V and J are TRBV6-6 and TRBJ1-1; D might be TRBD1 (6 bases). This TCR derives from a man between 18 and 35 years old who received the YFV17D yellow fever vaccine. CDR3 coding DNA: TGTGCCAGCAGTTACCTCTCCGCAGGGGCCACTGAAGCTTTCTTT. Translated: CASSYLSAGATEAFF.